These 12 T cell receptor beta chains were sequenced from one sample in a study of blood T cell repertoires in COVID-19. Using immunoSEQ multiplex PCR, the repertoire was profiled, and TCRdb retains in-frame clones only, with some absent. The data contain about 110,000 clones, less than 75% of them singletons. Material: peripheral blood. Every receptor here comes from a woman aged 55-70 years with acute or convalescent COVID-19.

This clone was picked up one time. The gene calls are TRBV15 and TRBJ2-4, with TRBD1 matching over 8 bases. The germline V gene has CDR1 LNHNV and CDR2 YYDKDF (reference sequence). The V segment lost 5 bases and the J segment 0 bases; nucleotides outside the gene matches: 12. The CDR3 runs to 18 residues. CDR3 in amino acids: CATSSFYGTGLAKNIQYF. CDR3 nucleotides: TGTGCCACCAGCTCCTTTTACGGGACAGGACTAGCCAAAAACATTCAGTACTTC.

CDR3 in DNA: TGTGCCATCACCCTGGCACAGGGGGGTGGCTACACCTTC. Translated, it gives CAITLAQGGGYTF. The chain employs TRBV10-3 and TRBJ1-2; 8 bases fit TRBD1. The CDR3 totals 13 residues. V dropped 7 bases and J dropped 7; count of bases not matched to a gene: 8. The germline gives CDR1 ENHRY, CDR2 SYGVKD.

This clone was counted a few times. This chain's CDR3 is CASSTDRANQPQHF. The CDR3 nucleotides read TGTGCCAGCAGTACGGACAGGGCCAATCAGCCCCAGCATTTT. This chain links TRBV2 with TRBJ1-5, with TRBD1 matching over 8 bases. Germline values: CDR1 SNHLY, CDR2 FYNNEI. Trimming at V came to 5 bases and at J to 3 bases, leaving 3 bases not matched to a gene. The CDR3 contains 14 residues.

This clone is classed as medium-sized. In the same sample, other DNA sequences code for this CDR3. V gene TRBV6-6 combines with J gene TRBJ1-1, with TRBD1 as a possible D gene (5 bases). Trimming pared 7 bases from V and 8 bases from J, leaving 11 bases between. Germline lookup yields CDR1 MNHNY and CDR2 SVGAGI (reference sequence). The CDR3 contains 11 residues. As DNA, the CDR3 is TGTGCCAGCACCTGGGGCGCAGAAGCTTTCTTT. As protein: CASTWGAEAFF.

The CDR3 region is CASSLTPGGFHEQYF. CDR3 nucleotides: TGTGCCAGCAGCTTAACTCCAGGGGGCTTCCACGAGCAGTACTTC. This rearrangement joins TRBV7-8 to TRBJ2-7; 8 bases map to TRBD1. This CDR3 has 15 amino acids. Germline V gene lookup returns CDR1 SGHVS and CDR2 FQNEAQ. V shed 2 bases, J shed 5 bases, and the junction held 8 bases outside the gene matches.

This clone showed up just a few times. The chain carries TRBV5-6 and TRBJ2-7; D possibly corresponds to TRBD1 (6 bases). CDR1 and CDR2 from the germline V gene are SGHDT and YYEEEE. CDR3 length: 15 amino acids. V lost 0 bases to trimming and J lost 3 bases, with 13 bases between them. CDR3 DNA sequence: TGTGCCAGCAGCTTGGGGCAGGGGCTTTACTACGAGCAGTACTTC. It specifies CASSLGQGLYYEQYF.

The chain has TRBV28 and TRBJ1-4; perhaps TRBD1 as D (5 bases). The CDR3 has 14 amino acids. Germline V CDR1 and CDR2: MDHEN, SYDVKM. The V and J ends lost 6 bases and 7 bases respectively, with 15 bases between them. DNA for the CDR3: TGTGCCAGCAGAATTGGAGGGGCTCGTGAAAAACTGTTTTTT. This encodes CASRIGGAREKLFF.

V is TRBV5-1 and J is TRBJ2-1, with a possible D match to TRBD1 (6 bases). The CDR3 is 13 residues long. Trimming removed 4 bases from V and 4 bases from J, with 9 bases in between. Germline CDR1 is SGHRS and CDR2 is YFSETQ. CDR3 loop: CASSEQGYNEQFF. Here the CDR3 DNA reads TGCGCCAGCAGCGAACAGGGATACAATGAGCAGTTCTTC.

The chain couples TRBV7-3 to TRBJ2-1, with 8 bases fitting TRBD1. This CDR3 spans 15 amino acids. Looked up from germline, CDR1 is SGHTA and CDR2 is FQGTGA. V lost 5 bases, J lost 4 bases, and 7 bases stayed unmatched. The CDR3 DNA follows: TGTGCCAGCAGCCGCGGGACAGGCTTATACAATGAGCAGTTCTTC. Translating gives CASSRGTGLYNEQFF. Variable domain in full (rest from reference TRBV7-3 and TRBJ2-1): GAGVSQTPSNKVTEKGKYVELRCDPISGHTALYWYRQSLGQGPEFLIYFQGTGAADDSGLPNDRFFAVRPEGSVSTLKIQRTERGDSAVYLCASSRGTGLYNEQFFGPGTRLTVL.

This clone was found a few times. The CDR3: CASSIDRGFGQPQHF. The DNA for the CDR3 is TGTGCCAGTAGTATAGATCGAGGGTTTGGTCAGCCCCAGCATTTT. The J gene is TRBJ1-5, the V gene TRBV19; D gene unclear. The V gene's germline CDR1 is LNHDA and CDR2 SQIVND (reference sequence). The CDR3 extends over 15 amino acids. The germline V and J ends were trimmed by 0 bases and 6 bases, with 12 bases remaining between them.

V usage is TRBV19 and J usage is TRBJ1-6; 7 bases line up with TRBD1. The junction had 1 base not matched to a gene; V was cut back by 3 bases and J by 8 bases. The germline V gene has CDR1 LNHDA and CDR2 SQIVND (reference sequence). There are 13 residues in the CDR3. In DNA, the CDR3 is TGTGCCAGTAGTATTGACAGGGATTCACCCCTCCACTTT. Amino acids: CASSIDRDSPLHF.

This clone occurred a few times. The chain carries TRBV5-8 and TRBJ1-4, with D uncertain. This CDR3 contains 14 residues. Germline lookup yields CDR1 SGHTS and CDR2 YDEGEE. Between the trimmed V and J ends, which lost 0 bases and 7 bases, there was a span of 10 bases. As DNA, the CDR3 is TGTGCCAGCAGCTTGGCGGGGTTCAGTGAAAAACTGTTTTTT. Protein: CASSLAGFSEKLFF.